This T cell receptor (beta chain) originates from a study of HIV-infected patients and healthy controls. Each CDR3 protein is one row after TCRdb ran MiXCR on the 5' RACE reads. The top ten clones hold 4.5% to 7% of a sample with about 67,000 distinct CDR3 sequences, roughly a sixth of them seen once. This clonotype was sampled from a human donor in good health. The sequencing input was CD4+ T cells from blood.

The chain's CDR3 is CASSPNRDRPFDTIYF. The CDR3 DNA follows: TGTGCCAGCAGCCCGAACCGGGACAGACCCTTTGACACCATATATTTT. The chain combines TRBV14 with TRBJ1-3, with TRBD1 matching 7 bases. Germline V CDR1 and CDR2: SGHDN, FVKESK. This CDR3 spans 16 amino acids. V trimming: 4 bases; J trimming: 8 bases; junction bases outside the gene matches: 14.